The rows below give T cell receptor beta chains drawn from one sample of a study of blood T cell repertoires in COVID-19. Produced via immunoSEQ multiplex PCR; TCRdb's table is partial and in-frame only. Among about 350,000 clones listed, approximately 89% were seen once. Material: peripheral blood. These receptors were taken from a woman aged 55-70 years with COVID-19, enrolled during active disease. The CDR3 runs from the conserved cysteine through the conserved F or W. D genes are given only for firm matches. Expanded clones get a size class; other rows say once, few or many, or leave the size out.

.	TRBJ2-3	.	TRBV9	TGTGCCAGCAGCGTAGCAGGGGACCGCTTAGATACGCAGTATTTT	CASSVAGDRLDTQYF
.	TRBJ1-5	TRBD1	TRBV2	TGTGCCAGCAGTGAACTGAGGCCAGGGGGCACTCAGCCCCAGCATTTT	CASSELRPGGTQPQHF
.	TRBJ2-1	TRBD2	TRBV2	TGTGCCAGCAGGGATCTAGCGGGAGCCCACAATGAGCAGTTCTTC	CASRDLAGAHNEQFF
.	TRBJ1-1	.	TRBV7-8	TGTGCCAGCAGCTCTCAGATGAACACTGAAGCTTTCTTT	CASSSQMNTEAFF
.	TRBJ2-2	TRBD2	TRBV7-2	TGTGCCAGCAGCTACCCTAGCGGGGCAAGCACCGGGGAGCTGTTTTTT	CASSYPSGASTGELFF
.	TRBJ2-1	TRBD1	TRBV19	TGTGCCAGTAATAAAGATGCCAGGGGGTACAATGAGCAGTTCTTC	CASNKDARGYNEQFF
.	TRBJ1-3	.	TRBV28	TGTGCCAGCAGTTTAATCCCGGGGAACTCGGGAAACACCATATATTTT	CASSLIPGNSGNTIYF
once	TRBJ2-6	.	TRBV7-6	TGTGCCAGCAGCTTAGTGAACAGACCTCAGGGGAGTGGGGCCAACGTCCTGACTTTC	CASSLVNRPQGSGANVLTF
.	TRBJ2-4	.	TRBV3-1/TRBV3-2	TGTGCCAGCAGCCAGGGAGCGGTGGGCATTCAGTACTTC	CASSQGAVGIQYF
.	TRBJ2-5	TRBD2	TRBV19	TGTGCCAGTAGTATAGCGGGGGGTGGGGAGACCCAGTACTTC	CASSIAGGGETQYF
.	TRBJ2-1	.	TRBV6-6	TGTGCCAGCAGCCTCAGACAAGGTGCCTACAATGAGCAGTTCTTC	CASSLRQGAYNEQFF
.	TRBJ2-1	TRBD2	TRBV13	TGTGCCAGCAGCGCCCGCGGCGCGGGGGGGCTCGGTGAGCAGTTCTTC	CASSARGAGGLGEQFF
.	TRBJ1-1	.	TRBV7-9	TGTGCCAGCAGCTTTGGGGATAACAGGGCCCATGAAGCTTTCTTT	CASSFGDNRAHEAFF
.	TRBJ1-2	TRBD1	TRBV15	TGTGCCACCAGCAAACCCGACAGGGAAGCTGGCTACACCTTC	CATSKPDREAGYTF